Described below is a single TCR beta chain sequence and its context. Its matching antigen is unknown. TCRB transcripts that were expressed got sequenced, as all of the isolated RNA had been reverse transcribed. Samples of naive, central memory and regulatory T cells yielded a mean of about 3.4 million reads. Clones were read by immunoSEQ multiplex PCR, and TCRdb kept only the in-frame ones, dropping some. The sample includes 130,000 or so clones, 9% of them seen just once. CD4+ naive, central memory, regulatory and stem cell-like memory subsets were isolated by sorting on CD45RO/CCR7/CD25/CD127/CD95/CD27. This sample is part of a study of beta chain features in type 1 diabetes. Study information: Patients did not differ from healthy donors in age, gender or cell yield.

Study results and limitations: Moderately but significantly shorter TCRB CDR3s were found in Type 1 diabetes patients in all four CD4+ subsets. At VDJ recombination sites, type 1 diabetes patients had fewer insertions and more deleted nucleotides.

In germline, CDR1 is LNHDA, CDR2 SQIVND (reference sequence). The length of the CDR3 is 17 residues. V trimming: 6 bases; J trimming: 0 bases; junction bases outside the gene matches: 8. The chain recombines TRBV19 with TRBJ2-1, with 10 bases that match TRBD2. The sequencing sample was made of central memory CD4+ T cells from blood. The origin of this receptor is a man younger than 40 with type 1 diabetes. CDR3 sequence reads: CASSRPASGGSYNEQFF. The CDR3 region has the DNA TGTGCCAGTAGCCGCCCTGCTAGCGGGGGCTCCTACAATGAGCAGTTCTTC.